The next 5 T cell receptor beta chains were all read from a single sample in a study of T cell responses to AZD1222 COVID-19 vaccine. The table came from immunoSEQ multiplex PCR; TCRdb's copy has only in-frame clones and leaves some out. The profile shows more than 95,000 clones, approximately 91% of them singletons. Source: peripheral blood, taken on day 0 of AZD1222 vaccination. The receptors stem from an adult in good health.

As DNA, the CDR3 is TGTGCCAGCAGCCGAAGCCCCCGGTCGATCTATGGCTACACCTTC. Its protein is CASSRSPRSIYGYTF. The chain links TRBV6-5 to TRBJ1-2; D gene unclear. Germline lookup yields CDR1 MNHEY and CDR2 SVGAGI. Trimming took off 6 bases at V and 4 bases at J, with 18 bases between the two ends. The CDR3 is 15 residues long.

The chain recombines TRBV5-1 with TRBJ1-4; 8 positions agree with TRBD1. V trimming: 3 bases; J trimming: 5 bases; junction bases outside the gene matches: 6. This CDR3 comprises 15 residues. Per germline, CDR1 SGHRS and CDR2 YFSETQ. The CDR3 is CASSWTGQVNEKLFF. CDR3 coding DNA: TGCGCCAGCAGCTGGACGGGACAGGTGAATGAAAAACTGTTTTTT.

In DNA form, the CDR3 reads TGTGCCAGCAGCTTAGGGACTATCTCCTACAATGAGCAGTTCTTC. Translated: CASSLGTISYNEQFF. The V and J genes are TRBV7-9 and TRBJ2-1, with a weak D call TRBD2 (6 bases). The length of the CDR3 is 15 residues. In germline, CDR1 is SEHNR, CDR2 FQNEAQ (reference sequence). Trimming took 1 base from V and 0 from J, leaving 7 bases between them.

Written as DNA, the CDR3 is TGTGCCAGCAGCTTAGGGGGGCTGGGCTATGGCTACACCTTC. This encodes CASSLGGLGYGYTF. V is TRBV7-9 and J is TRBJ1-2, with a possible D match to TRBD1 (6 bases). The CDR3 contains 14 residues. Germline V lookup: CDR1 SEHNR, CDR2 FQNEAQ (reference sequence). V was shortened by 1 base and J by 4 bases, with 10 bases between the two germline ends.

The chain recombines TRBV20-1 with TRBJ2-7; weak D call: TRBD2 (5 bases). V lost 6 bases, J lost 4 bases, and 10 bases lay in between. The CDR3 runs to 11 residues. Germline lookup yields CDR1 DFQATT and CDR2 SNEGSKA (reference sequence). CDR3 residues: CSAWTAYEQYF. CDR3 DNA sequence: TGCAGTGCCTGGACTGCTTACGAGCAGTACTTC.